This T cell receptor beta chain was sequenced for a study of T cells in narcolepsy. Clones were read by immunoSEQ multiplex PCR, and TCRdb kept only the in-frame ones, dropping some. The sample lists under 30,000 clones; around 86% were seen once. The V and J ends lost 2 bases and 2 bases respectively, with 9 bases between them. Germline lookup yields CDR1 MNHNS and CDR2 SASEGT. The CDR3 sequence is 14 residues long. The clonotype comes from a human donor with narcolepsy. Material for sequencing was CD45RA- memory CD4+ T cells from PBMCs. V gene TRBV6-1 combines with J gene TRBJ1-2; D gene unclear. The CDR3 region is CASSESGSNYGYTF. The DNA for the CDR3 is TGTGCCAGCAGTGAAAGTGGGAGCAACTATGGCTACACCTTC.